The rows below give T cell receptor beta chains drawn from one sample of a study of blood T cell repertoires in COVID-19. TCRdb keeps only in-frame clones here, not all; method: immunoSEQ multiplex PCR. The sample records around 260,000 clones, roughly 84% being singletons. Sequencing was performed on peripheral blood. Receptor source: a man in his 60s with acute or convalescent COVID-19. Both conserved end residues are trimmed from each CDR3.

CDR3: ASSLYSGGPRNYNEQF
V: TRBV28
J: TRBJ2-1

CDR3: ASTLFRNTEAF
V: TRBV6-5
J: TRBJ1-1

CDR3: AASAGDEQF
V: TRBV12-3/TRBV12-4
J: TRBJ2-1

CDR3: ASSLQGVLSMNTEAF
V: TRBV18
J: TRBJ1-1

CDR3: ASSPNPRVAGGLKLF
V: TRBV5-4
J: TRBJ2-2

CDR3: ASSLAAGDTQY
V: TRBV7-9
J: TRBJ2-3

CDR3: ASSLAGTSGSKTDTQY
V: TRBV11-1
J: TRBJ2-3

CDR3: ASSQSLEYEQY
V: TRBV19
J: TRBJ2-7

CDR3: ASVEGSGVRETQY
V: TRBV5-8
J: TRBJ2-5

CDR3: ASSGSGQPTDTQY
V: TRBV9
J: TRBJ2-3

CDR3: AISESNWGAGANVLT
V: TRBV10-3
J: TRBJ2-6

CDR3: ASSGPDTGAKNIQY
V: TRBV6-1
J: TRBJ2-4

CDR3: ASSLGAGVLAEAF
V: TRBV11-2
J: TRBJ1-1

CDR3: ASSVAGQYGYT
V: TRBV9
J: TRBJ1-2

CDR3: ASSSGGPGNTIY
V: TRBV7-3
J: TRBJ1-3

CDR3: ASSDGTVTFYGYT
V: TRBV6-1
J: TRBJ1-2

CDR3: ASSSWTAYNEQF
V: TRBV6-1
J: TRBJ2-1

CDR3: ASSLAVAGPRETQY
V: TRBV11-2
J: TRBJ2-5

CDR3: ASSPSSYNSPLH
V: TRBV27
J: TRBJ1-6

CDR3: ASGTPGGASGYT
V: TRBV27
J: TRBJ1-2

CDR3: ASRTPFGAPGVTEAF
V: TRBV19
J: TRBJ1-1

CDR3: ASSPVTSGVETQY
V: TRBV5-1
J: TRBJ2-5

CDR3: ASSLAIGQGYYEQY
V: TRBV7-2
J: TRBJ2-7

CDR3: ASSPAAGGTDEQF
V: TRBV18
J: TRBJ2-1

CDR3: ASSLQGYNEKLF
V: TRBV25-1
J: TRBJ1-4

CDR3: ASSPRTGRRSPLH
V: TRBV18
J: TRBJ1-6

CDR3: ASKAGGNYNEQF
V: TRBV6-5
J: TRBJ2-1

CDR3: ASSFPRLSSYNEQF
V: TRBV7-8
J: TRBJ2-1

CDR3: ASSGTSGQGNGYT
V: TRBV2
J: TRBJ1-2

CDR3: ASSPRDYNYGYT
V: TRBV3-1/TRBV3-2
J: TRBJ1-2

CDR3: ASSPSGGASYEQY
V: TRBV6-5
J: TRBJ2-7

CDR3: ASSRGLAGGPDTQY
V: TRBV6-6
J: TRBJ2-3

CDR3: SAVRGANTEAF
V: TRBV29-1
J: TRBJ1-1

CDR3: ASSEALGPGGGQTQY
V: TRBV2
J: TRBJ2-5

CDR3: ASSNTGGREGEQY
V: TRBV19
J: TRBJ2-7

CDR3: ASGYHRGQETQY
V: TRBV12-5
J: TRBJ2-5

CDR3: ASSLSGSKNIQY
V: TRBV28
J: TRBJ2-4

CDR3: ASSPDGNSPLH
V: TRBV18
J: TRBJ1-6

CDR3: ASSKADKPQH
V: TRBV19
J: TRBJ1-5

CDR3: ASSLGEGHPYSGANVLT
V: TRBV11-2
J: TRBJ2-6

CDR3: ALRGQPNQPQH
V: TRBV30
J: TRBJ1-5

CDR3: ASRFGGAPNEQF
V: TRBV7-9
J: TRBJ2-1

CDR3: ASSYLNSGTSDQQALVQY
V: TRBV6-2/TRBV6-3
J: TRBJ2-4

CDR3: ASSLALGDTEAF
V: TRBV5-1
J: TRBJ1-1

CDR3: ASSAPGAAEAF
V: TRBV19
J: TRBJ1-1

CDR3: ASSHQQGIRFYEQY
V: TRBV7-3
J: TRBJ2-7

CDR3: ASSQDGADYGYT
V: TRBV3-1/TRBV3-2
J: TRBJ1-2

CDR3: ASSLINYEQY
V: TRBV7-9
J: TRBJ2-7

CDR3: ASSFRQGAPQH
V: TRBV6-4
J: TRBJ1-5

CDR3: ASSLARLAVAYSVRGYGYT
V: TRBV7-2
J: TRBJ1-2

CDR3: ASSQQGFFSPLH
V: TRBV4-3
J: TRBJ1-6

CDR3: ASSPSQVYLSYEQY
V: TRBV3-1/TRBV3-2
J: TRBJ2-7

CDR3: ASSRDFPGSPLH
V: TRBV7-3
J: TRBJ1-6

CDR3: ASSSGTSAYEQY
V: TRBV7-6
J: TRBJ2-7